The T cell receptor (beta chain) under discussion was sequenced for a study of T-cell memory formation after mild COVID-19. This CDR3 comprises 15 residues. Trimming stripped 1 base from V and 4 bases from J, with 12 bases between. Germline CDR1 and CDR2: SGHVS and FQNEAQ. TCRdb re-derived calls from the 5' RACE reads in MiXCR, one entry per CDR3 protein. The table includes fewer than 600,000 distinct CDR3 sequences, 20% to 25% detected once. The TCR sequence derives from an adult woman who had mild COVID-19 (a few samples of this study predate the infection). Cell type and time point are not known. The chain carries TRBV7-8 and TRBJ2-3; either TRBD1 or TRBD2 may fit D (5 bases each). Input material: PBMCs or a T cell subset sorted from them (not recorded which). CDR3 sequence: CASSLGGTPADTQYF. In DNA form, the CDR3 reads TGTGCCAGCAGCTTAGGGGGGACCCCGGCAGATACGCAGTATTTT. The variable domain in full, with the rest retrieved from reference TRBV7-8 and TRBJ2-3, is GAGVSQSPRYKVAKRGQDVALRCDPISGHVSLFWYQQALGQGPEFLTYFQNEAQLDKSGLPSDRFFAERPEGSVSTLKIQRTQQEDSAVYLCASSLGGTPADTQYFGPGTRLTVL.